A selection of T cell receptor beta chains follows, all from one sample in a study of shared clonotypes between healthy human individuals. Method: immunoSEQ multiplex PCR; TCRdb's copy keeps in-frame clones and lacks some. This sample has about 2.1 million clones; just over 90% occur once, and the top ten carry about 1.7%. The sequenced sample consisted of naive CD8+ T cells from PBMCs. The receptor source for this set is a man aged 18 to 30 in good health. Some clones in this sample may be carry-over from other donors' samples. CDR3s include the opening cysteine and the closing phenylalanine or tryptophan. Each record gives: D gene, CDR3 length, clone size, J gene, V gene, CDR3 protein, CDR3 DNA. A D gene is named only where the DNA matches it firmly. The listing skips clone size in some rows; elsewhere it reads once, few, many or a size class.

d_call: NA; cdr3_length: 15; clone_size: NA; j_call: TRBJ2-1; v_call: TRBV5-6; cdr3_aa: CASSLAGGYTNEQFF; cdr3_nt: TGTGCCAGCAGCTTGGCGGGGGGCTACACGAATGAGCAGTTCTTC
d_call: NA; cdr3_length: 15; clone_size: NA; j_call: TRBJ1-4; v_call: TRBV9; cdr3_aa: CASSSRGEANEKLFF; cdr3_nt: TGTGCCAGCAGCTCCAGGGGAGAAGCTAATGAAAAACTGTTTTTT
d_call: NA; cdr3_length: 14; clone_size: NA; j_call: TRBJ1-2; v_call: TRBV28; cdr3_aa: CASSPPGLGGGNTF; cdr3_nt: TGTGCCAGCAGTCCCCCAGGGTTAGGAGGCGGTAACACCTTC
d_call: TRBD2; cdr3_length: 18; clone_size: NA; j_call: TRBJ2-3; v_call: TRBV28; cdr3_aa: CASSPGTSWRGGTDTQYF; cdr3_nt: TGTGCCAGCAGTCCCGGGACTAGCTGGAGAGGGGGCACAGATACGCAGTATTTT
d_call: TRBD2; cdr3_length: 17; clone_size: NA; j_call: TRBJ2-1; v_call: TRBV4-3; cdr3_aa: CASSLKVAGGRVDEQFF; cdr3_nt: TGCGCCAGCAGCCTCAAGGTAGCGGGAGGGAGGGTCGATGAGCAGTTCTTC
d_call: NA; cdr3_length: 15; clone_size: few; j_call: TRBJ1-1; v_call: TRBV9; cdr3_aa: CASSAYGTSITEAFF; cdr3_nt: TGTGCCAGCAGCGCATACGGGACATCTATAACTGAAGCTTTCTTT
d_call: NA; cdr3_length: 14; clone_size: NA; j_call: TRBJ2-2; v_call: TRBV7-2; cdr3_aa: CASSSRLNTGELFF; cdr3_nt: TGTGCCAGCAGCTCCCGACTGAACACCGGGGAGCTGTTTTTT
d_call: NA; cdr3_length: 13; clone_size: NA; j_call: TRBJ2-7; v_call: TRBV28; cdr3_aa: CASREPRDYEQYF; cdr3_nt: TGTGCCTCTCGAGAACCCCGGGATTACGAGCAGTACTTC
d_call: TRBD2; cdr3_length: 14; clone_size: NA; j_call: TRBJ2-5; v_call: TRBV2; cdr3_aa: CASSAGEGRETQYF; cdr3_nt: TGTGCCAGCAGTGCGGGGGAGGGCCGGGAGACCCAGTACTTC
d_call: NA; cdr3_length: 15; clone_size: NA; j_call: TRBJ2-3; v_call: TRBV11-2; cdr3_aa: CASSPPGHLPDTQYF; cdr3_nt: TGTGCCAGCAGCCCCCCGGGACACCTCCCCGATACGCAGTATTTT
d_call: NA; cdr3_length: 14; clone_size: NA; j_call: TRBJ2-3; v_call: TRBV19; cdr3_aa: CASSPVGFSDTQYF; cdr3_nt: TGTGCCAGTAGTCCCGTAGGGTTTTCAGATACGCAGTATTTT
d_call: TRBD2; cdr3_length: 13; clone_size: NA; j_call: TRBJ2-7; v_call: TRBV15; cdr3_aa: CATATSGSNEQYF; cdr3_nt: TGTGCCACCGCTACTAGCGGGAGTAACGAGCAGTACTTC
d_call: NA; cdr3_length: 14; clone_size: NA; j_call: TRBJ2-1; v_call: TRBV27; cdr3_aa: CASSPMALINEQFF; cdr3_nt: TGTGCCAGCAGTCCAATGGCCTTGATCAATGAGCAGTTCTTC
d_call: NA; cdr3_length: 11; clone_size: NA; j_call: TRBJ2-1; v_call: TRBV7-8; cdr3_aa: CASSLGPEQFF; cdr3_nt: TGTGCCAGCAGCTTGGGACCAGAGCAGTTCTTC
d_call: NA; cdr3_length: 15; clone_size: NA; j_call: TRBJ2-5; v_call: TRBV7-9; cdr3_aa: CASSQRRDTEETQYF; cdr3_nt: TGTGCCAGCAGTCAACGACGGGACACCGAAGAGACCCAGTACTTC
d_call: TRBD1; cdr3_length: 15; clone_size: NA; j_call: TRBJ1-2; v_call: TRBV27; cdr3_aa: CASRGPRDSWYGYTF; cdr3_nt: TGTGCCAGCAGAGGACCCCGGGACAGCTGGTATGGCTACACCTTC
d_call: TRBD1; cdr3_length: 17; clone_size: NA; j_call: TRBJ1-2; v_call: TRBV28; cdr3_aa: CASIPGQGFLSPYGYTF; cdr3_nt: TGTGCCAGCATCCCGGGACAGGGGTTCTTGTCCCCCTATGGCTACACCTTC
d_call: NA; cdr3_length: 16; clone_size: once; j_call: TRBJ2-7; v_call: TRBV7-5; cdr3_aa: CARSLQLAGGPYEQYF; cdr3_nt: TGTGCCAGAAGCCTGCAACTAGCGGGAGGGCCCTACGAGCAGTACTTC
d_call: NA; cdr3_length: 12; clone_size: NA; j_call: TRBJ2-7; v_call: TRBV6-6; cdr3_aa: CASSSSPWEQYF; cdr3_nt: TGTGCCAGCAGTTCCTCCCCCTGGGAGCAGTACTTC
d_call: NA; cdr3_length: 15; clone_size: NA; j_call: TRBJ2-5; v_call: TRBV10-2; cdr3_aa: CASNDRNLYQETQYF; cdr3_nt: TGCGCCAGCAATGACAGAAATTTGTACCAAGAGACCCAGTACTTC
d_call: NA; cdr3_length: 15; clone_size: once; j_call: TRBJ2-5; v_call: TRBV7-9; cdr3_aa: CASSPAEGPQETQYF; cdr3_nt: TGTGCCAGCAGCCCGGCCGAGGGTCCTCAAGAGACCCAGTACTTC
d_call: TRBD2; cdr3_length: 19; clone_size: once; j_call: TRBJ2-3; v_call: TRBV7-9; cdr3_aa: CASSHKSGAPSKVGDTQYF; cdr3_nt: TGTGCCAGCAGCCATAAAAGCGGGGCCCCAAGCAAGGTGGGGGATACGCAGTATTTT
d_call: TRBD1; cdr3_length: 14; clone_size: NA; j_call: TRBJ2-7; v_call: TRBV5-8; cdr3_aa: CASSPRDRDGEQYF; cdr3_nt: TGTGCCAGCAGCCCCCGGGACAGGGACGGGGAGCAGTACTTC
d_call: NA; cdr3_length: 16; clone_size: NA; j_call: TRBJ2-1; v_call: TRBV18; cdr3_aa: CASSSKKGTYYNEQFF; cdr3_nt: TGTGCCAGCTCGTCCAAGAAGGGAACCTACTACAATGAGCAGTTCTTC
d_call: TRBD2; cdr3_length: 15; clone_size: NA; j_call: TRBJ2-1; v_call: TRBV4-1; cdr3_aa: CASRLSGSRYNEQFF; cdr3_nt: TGCGCCAGCAGGCTTAGCGGGAGTAGGTACAATGAGCAGTTCTTC
d_call: TRBD2; cdr3_length: 15; clone_size: NA; j_call: TRBJ2-7; v_call: TRBV6-5; cdr3_aa: CASSYSPGGQGEQYF; cdr3_nt: TGTGCCAGCAGTTACTCGCCGGGAGGGCAAGGTGAGCAGTACTTC
d_call: TRBD2; cdr3_length: 14; clone_size: NA; j_call: TRBJ2-3; v_call: TRBV27; cdr3_aa: CASGLAGPADTQYF; cdr3_nt: TGTGCCAGCGGTTTAGCGGGACCAGCCGATACGCAGTATTTT
d_call: TRBD1; cdr3_length: 15; clone_size: NA; j_call: TRBJ1-1; v_call: TRBV30; cdr3_aa: CAWRSWGTGDTEAFF; cdr3_nt: TGTGCCTGGAGGTCCTGGGGGACAGGGGACACTGAAGCTTTCTTT
d_call: TRBD1; cdr3_length: 14; clone_size: NA; j_call: TRBJ1-1; v_call: TRBV29-1; cdr3_aa: CSVGTGVKHTEAFF; cdr3_nt: TGCAGCGTAGGGACAGGGGTTAAGCACACTGAAGCTTTCTTT
d_call: TRBD2; cdr3_length: 13; clone_size: NA; j_call: TRBJ2-7; v_call: TRBV27; cdr3_aa: CASRSGTNYEQYF; cdr3_nt: TGTGCCAGCAGATCCGGGACTAACTACGAGCAGTACTTC
d_call: NA; cdr3_length: 15; clone_size: NA; j_call: TRBJ2-7; v_call: TRBV6-5; cdr3_aa: CASRPWTSSSYEQYF; cdr3_nt: TGTGCCAGCAGACCATGGACTTCTAGCTCCTACGAGCAGTACTTC